These 26 T cell receptor beta chains came from one sample sequenced in a study of blood T cell repertoires in COVID-19 (dated by TCRdb to the early 2020s). Preparation of the library involved the immunoSEQ multiplex PCR assay. TCRdb took this table from immuneACCESS and kept in-frame rearrangements with V and J called. Such tables lack part of the clones; where checked against another copy, unresolved V genes explain under half of the gap, and the rest is unexplained. This sample gives 350,000 to 450,000 clones in total; around 90% of them show up just once. The top ten clonotypes cover 2.5% to 3.5% of the sample. Sequencing used peripheral blood. The receptors shown here come from a human donor in a cohort sampled during active COVID-19.

J is TRBJ1-2 and V is TRBV19; D is ambiguous. The CDR3 has 11 residues. V shed 3 bases and J shed 14 bases, with 13 bases lying between them. CDR1 and CDR2 from the germline V gene are LNHDA and SQIVND (reference sequence). The CDR3 protein is CASSIIGSYTF. CDR3 DNA sequence: TGTGCCAGTAGTATTATCGGTTCGTATACCTTC.

The chain employs TRBV2 and TRBJ2-1; D remains unclear. This CDR3 is 14 amino acids long. Trimming pared 4 bases from V and 0 bases from J, leaving 7 bases between. CDR1 and CDR2 (germline): SNHLY, FYNNEI. In DNA, the CDR3 is TGTGCCAGCAGTGTCTCTTTCTCCTACAATGAGCAGTTCTTC. It codes for CASSVSFSYNEQFF.

CDR3 loop: CASSGRDRVHEQYF. The CDR3 bases are TGTGCCAGCAGCGGCCGGGACAGGGTACACGAGCAGTACTTC. V and J are TRBV21-1 and TRBJ2-7; TRBD1, the D gene given by the table, was not confirmed from the DNA. TRBV21-1 is listed as a pseudogene. The CDR3 is 14 amino acids.

The chain employs TRBV11-3 and TRBJ2-2; 7 nucleotides align to TRBD2. The CDR3 covers 15 residues. V was pared by 1 base and J by 4 bases, with 3 bases of the junction left unmatched. The germline CDR1 and CDR2 sequences are SGHNT and YENEEA. As DNA, the CDR3 is TGTGCCAGCAGCTTAGGGCGGGGGAGCACCGGGGAGCTGTTTTTT. Amino acids: CASSLGRGSTGELFF.

The chain has TRBV5-1 and TRBJ2-2, with 9 nucleotides matching TRBD2. The CDR3 spans 16 residues. CDR1 SGHRS and CDR2 YFSETQ come from the germline V gene. V was pared by 1 base and J by 4 bases, with 5 bases of the junction left unmatched. In DNA form, the CDR3 reads TGCGCCAGCAGCTTGAATAGCGGGAGAGGCACCGGGGAGCTGTTTTTT. Its translation: CASSLNSGRGTGELFF.

The J gene is TRBJ2-4, the V gene TRBV30, with 9 bases aligning to TRBD1. CDR3 size: 16 residues. Germline assignment: CDR1 GTSNPN and CDR2 SVGIG (reference sequence). The J segment lost 5 bases and the V segment lost 2 bases, leaving 10 bases of the junction unmatched. In DNA, the CDR3 is TGTGCCTGGAGTCGCTCCAGGACAGGGGTCCAAAACATTCAGTACTTC. Translated, it gives CAWSRSRTGVQNIQYF.

The V call is TRBV6-5, the J call TRBJ1-2; 10 positions match TRBD1. This CDR3 comprises 15 residues. Germline CDR1 MNHEY, CDR2 SVGAGI. V trimming: 4 bases; J trimming: 6 bases; junction bases outside the gene matches: 8. In DNA form, the CDR3 reads TGTGCCAGCAGTTTCGGGACAGGGGAGATGAATGGCTACACCTTC. This gives the protein CASSFGTGEMNGYTF.

The chain joins TRBV9 to TRBJ2-1; D not certain. This CDR3 comprises 12 residues. CDR1 is SGDLS and CDR2 is YYNGEE in the germline V gene. V dropped 2 bases and J dropped 8 bases, with 8 bases sitting between them. The CDR3 loop reads CASSVLGHEQFF. The CDR3, as DNA: TGTGCCAGCAGCGTTCTGGGCCATGAGCAGTTCTTC.

The rearrangement joins TRBV30 to TRBJ2-3; perhaps TRBD2 as D (6 bases). Germline loops: CDR1 GTSNPN, CDR2 SVGIG (reference sequence). Deletions cut 2 bases from V and 2 bases from J, with 17 bases between. CDR3 length: 16 residues. The CDR3 coding sequence is TGTGCCTGGAGTCTCCTCGGGGGACTCTTCACAGATACGCAGTATTTT. It translates to CAWSLLGGLFTDTQYF.

The V gene is TRBV6-5, the J gene TRBJ2-5, with a weak D call TRBD1 (7 bases). Per the germline V gene, CDR1 is MNHEY and CDR2 is SVGAGI. V was shortened by 6 bases and J by 3 bases, with 17 bases between the two germline ends. CDR3 length: 15 residues. CDR3 protein: CASRKGQWREETQYF. The CDR3 DNA reads as TGTGCCAGCAGAAAGGGACAGTGGAGGGAAGAGACCCAGTACTTC.

This clone was counted a few times. The chain carries TRBV28 and TRBJ1-2; D remains unclear. Germline CDR1 MDHEN, CDR2 SYDVKM. V was cut by 9 bases and J by 5 bases, with 13 bases left in between. The CDR3 extends over 12 amino acids. Written as DNA, the CDR3 is TGTGCCAGTTGGCGGGGTAGATATGGCTACACCTTC. Amino acid sequence: CASWRGRYGYTF.

In its sample, this clone was seen once. The genes are TRBV12-3 or TRBV12-4 and TRBJ1-2; tentatively, D is TRBD1 (6 bases). Deletions cut 6 bases from V and 8 bases from J, with 16 bases between. This CDR3 is built from 13 residues. The CDR3 region is CASSPDRSGGYTF. The CDR3 DNA sequence: TGTGCCAGCAGCCCAGACAGGAGCGGAGGCTACACCTTC.

The rearrangement joins TRBV2 to TRBJ2-3, with 8 nucleotides matching TRBD2. With V trimmed by 6 bases and J by 0 bases, 5 bases remained unmatched. CDR3 length equals 15 residues. CDR1 is SNHLY and CDR2 is FYNNEI in the germline V gene. The DNA of the CDR3 is TGTGCCAGCAGAACGGGCGGGGGGAGCACAGATACGCAGTATTTT. This encodes CASRTGGGSTDTQYF.

The CDR3 sequence: CASSFGTGGLQPQHF. CDR3 nucleotide sequence: TGTGCCAGCAGTTTTGGGACAGGGGGGCTTCAGCCCCAGCATTTT. V gene TRBV28 combines with J gene TRBJ1-5; TRBD1 agrees at 11 bases. CDR3 length: 15 amino acids. V shed 3 bases and J 6 bases; nucleotides not matched to a gene: 4. Germline V gene data show CDR1 as MDHEN and CDR2 as SYDVKM.

Here the CDR3 DNA reads TGTGCCAGCAGCCTCGACACATTCCAAGAGACCCAGTACTTC. It yields the protein CASSLDTFQETQYF. This chain connects TRBV7-8 to TRBJ2-5, with unresolved D. Germline CDR1 SGHVS, CDR2 FQNEAQ. The V end was cut by 5 bases, the J end by 1 base, with 11 bases between. CDR3 length equals 14 residues.

The rearrangement uses TRBV10-2 and TRBJ2-1; 8 positions agree with TRBD2. Per germline, CDR1 WSHSY and CDR2 SAAADI. With V trimmed by 1 base and J by 7 bases, 6 bases remained unmatched. CDR3 length equals 15 residues. CDR3 amino acids: CASSEYPGGPNEQFF. CDR3 in DNA: TGCGCCAGCAGTGAGTACCCGGGAGGGCCTAATGAGCAGTTCTTC.

The chain recombines TRBV6-5 with TRBJ2-3; TRBD1 might be the D (5 bases). Germline V gene sequence: CDR1 MNHEY, CDR2 SVGAGI. The CDR3 spans 15 residues. With 6 bases removed from V and 2 bases from J, the gap between germline ends came to 15 bases. The DNA for the CDR3 is TGTGCCAGCAGGAGGTCTGACAGCTCCACAGATACGCAGTATTTT. It codes for CASRRSDSSTDTQYF.

The chain recombines TRBV24-1 with TRBJ1-1; D is uncertain. The CDR3 has 11 amino acids. V shed 7 bases and J shed 4 bases, with 6 bases lying between them. CDR1 and CDR2 from the germline V gene are KGHDR and SFDVKD. The DNA for the CDR3 is TGTGCCACCAGCCGGGGCACTGAAGCTTTCTTT. Residues: CATSRGTEAFF.

The rearrangement joins TRBV7-3 to TRBJ2-1; 7 bases agree with TRBD1. The CDR3 contains 14 residues. The germline V gene encodes CDR1 SGHTA and CDR2 FQGTGA. The V gene end was trimmed by 5 bases and the J gene end by 7 bases; junction bases not matched to a gene: 8. CDR3 coding DNA: TGTGCCAGCAGCCTACTAGGGGGCGGAAATGAGCAGTTCTTC. Amino acids: CASSLLGGGNEQFF.

The rearrangement joins TRBV5-1 to TRBJ2-3; the match to TRBD2 covers 9 bases. The V and J ends lost 0 bases and 4 bases, in that order; junction bases with no gene match: 6. Germline CDR1 SGHRS, CDR2 YFSETQ. This CDR3 is built from 16 residues. The CDR3 protein is CASSLVVSGSADTQYF. The CDR3 nucleotides read TGCGCCAGCAGCTTGGTCGTTAGCGGGAGCGCAGATACGCAGTATTTT.

The rearrangement uses TRBV6-5 and TRBJ2-7; a weak D match, TRBD2 (6 bases). The CDR3 runs to 14 residues. In germline, CDR1 is MNHEY, CDR2 SVGAGI. The V gene lost 7 bases and the J gene lost 1 base, with 14 bases spanning the gap. CDR3 sequence (DNA): TGTGCCAGCAATTTGGCGGGGCAGTCCTACGAGCAGTACTTC. It encodes CASNLAGQSYEQYF.

This clone was recorded only once. The gene calls are TRBV4-1 and TRBJ2-2, with TRBD1 as a possible D gene (5 bases). Germline loops: CDR1 MGHRA, CDR2 YSYEKL. Trimming took off 2 bases at V and 9 bases at J, with 7 bases between the two ends. The CDR3 length is 12 residues. The CDR3 bases are TGCGCCAGCAGCCAACAGGGAAGGGAGCTGTTTTTT. Its protein is CASSQQGRELFF.

The chain links TRBV5-1 to TRBJ1-6; the D gene is possibly TRBD1 (5 bases). The CDR3 is made up of 16 amino acids. Trimming removed 0 bases from V and 8 bases from J, with 15 bases in between. Germline CDR1 reads SGHRS; CDR2 reads YFSETQ. For the CDR3, the DNA is TGCGCCAGCAGCTTGGCACAGACCCCGGGGGATTCACCCCTCCACTTT. It translates to CASSLAQTPGDSPLHF.

This chain uses TRBV6-1 with TRBJ2-6, with a weak D call TRBD2 (6 bases). CDR1 is MNHNS, CDR2 SASEGT, per germline. The CDR3 is made up of 16 amino acids. Trimming took off 4 bases at V and 1 base at J, with 11 bases between the two ends. The CDR3 region is CASSVLAPSGANVLTF. DNA of the CDR3: TGTGCCAGCAGTGTACTAGCTCCATCTGGGGCCAACGTCCTGACTTTC.

The rearrangement joins TRBV6-5 to TRBJ1-1, with TRBD1 matching 7 bases. The CDR3 loop spans 16 amino acids. Germline V gene lookup returns CDR1 MNHEY and CDR2 SVGAGI. Trimming cost V 0 bases and J 1 base; bases outside gene matches: 5. The CDR3, as DNA: TGTGCCAGCAGTTACTCGAGGGGGCCCAAGAACACTGAAGCTTTCTTT. Protein product: CASSYSRGPKNTEAFF.

The chain is built from TRBV5-5 and TRBJ2-1; 7 bases are a match to TRBD2. The CDR3 contains 15 residues. Germline V gives CDR1 SGHKS, CDR2 YYEKEE (reference sequence). V lost 2 bases to trimming and J lost 9 bases; unmatched junction nucleotides: 11. CDR3: CASSFRDRGVGEQFF. CDR3 DNA: TGTGCCAGCAGCTTCCGGGACCGGGGGGTCGGTGAGCAGTTCTTC.